This entry features one TCR beta chain sequence. Sequenced by immunoSEQ multiplex PCR; TCRdb stores in-frame clones only, minus some. The table has 450,000 to 500,000 clones, 75% to 90% seen once. The data derive from a study of blood T cell repertoires in COVID-19. Study information: Researchers got acute and convalescent COVID-19 samples from the United States, Italy and Spain. Nucleic acid was either cDNA or gDNA, and it came from T cells, B-cell-depleted T cells, or PBMCs.

CDR1 and CDR2 from the germline V gene are GTSNPN and SVGIG (reference sequence). The ends were cut back, 0 bases at V and 0 bases at J, with 9 bases in the middle. This CDR3 is built from 15 residues. The TCR comes from a human donor in a cohort sampled during active COVID-19. The sample comprised peripheral blood. The chain is built from TRBV30 and TRBJ1-3; D is uncertain. CDR3 DNA: TGTGCCTGGAGTGTGGGCGCCGACTCTGGAAACACCATATATTTT. Its protein is CAWSVGADSGNTIYF.